Sequencing of this T cell receptor beta chain was carried out in a study of blood T cell repertoires in COVID-19. Study-level information: Sites across the United States, Italy and Spain contributed samples from acute and convalescent COVID-19. PBMCs, B-cell-depleted T cells, or T cells provided the cDNA or gDNA that made up the material.

V dropped 5 bases and J dropped 1 base, with 8 bases sitting between them. The CDR3 contains 13 residues. Looked up from germline, CDR1 is KGHSH and CDR2 is LQKENI. Original processing methods: Cell counts per sample came from amplifying reference gene primers. Clones were sequenced by immunoSEQ multiplex PCR, and TCRdb holds only the in-frame ones, with some missing. V and J calls and clone size come straight from that table; D and trimming were deduced from the DNA. The top ten clones hold more than 8.5% of a sample with just over 250,000 clones, 75% to 90% of them seen once. Patients of the Seattle cohort, enrolled during active infection, were followed longitudinally.

This TCR came from a woman in her 70s with COVID-19, enrolled during active disease. Sample: peripheral blood. This chain connects TRBV18 to TRBJ1-1; no firm D call. CDR3 in DNA: TGTGCCAGCTCAACCACAGAGAACACTGAAGCTTTCTTT. Its protein product is CASSTTENTEAFF.